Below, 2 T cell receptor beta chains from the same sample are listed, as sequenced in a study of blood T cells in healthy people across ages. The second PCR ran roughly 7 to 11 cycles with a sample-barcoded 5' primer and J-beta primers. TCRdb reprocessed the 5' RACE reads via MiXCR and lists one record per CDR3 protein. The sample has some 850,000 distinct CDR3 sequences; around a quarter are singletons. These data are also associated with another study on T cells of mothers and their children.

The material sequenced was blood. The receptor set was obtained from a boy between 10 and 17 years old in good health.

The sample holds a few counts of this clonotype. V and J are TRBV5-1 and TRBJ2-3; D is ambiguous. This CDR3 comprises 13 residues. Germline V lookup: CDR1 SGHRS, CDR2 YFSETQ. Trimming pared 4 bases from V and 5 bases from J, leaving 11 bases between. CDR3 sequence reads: CASSLGDGDTQYF. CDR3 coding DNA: TGCGCCAGCAGCCTCGGAGATGGAGATACGCAGTATTTT.

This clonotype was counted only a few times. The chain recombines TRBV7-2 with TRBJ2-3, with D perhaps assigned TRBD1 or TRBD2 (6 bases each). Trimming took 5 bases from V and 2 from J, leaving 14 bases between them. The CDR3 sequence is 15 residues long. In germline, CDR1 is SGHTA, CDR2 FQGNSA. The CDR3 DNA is TGTGCCAGCAGCGGCCGAAGGGGGGTCACAGATACGCAGTATTTT. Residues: CASSGRRGVTDTQYF.